In this sample, the clone carrying this T cell receptor beta chain turned up a few times. Its target is unknown. Time point given: persistent/refractory GD, antithyroid drugs over 5 years with positive TRAb. The TCR library was made from RNA that had been extracted from PBMCs in TRIzol. Collection of peripheral blood (roughly 9 milliliters) was done using EDTA tubes. The entry originates in a study of regulatory T cells in long-lasting Graves disease. The CDR3 is 22 residues long. General observations from the study: Small numbers of samples may have cut accuracy.

Sequencing libraries for TCR beta were prepared with iRepertoire HTBI primers and Arm-PCR of CDR3 regions. TCRdb independently ran MiXCR on the multiplex PCR reads; one entry per CDR3 protein. The sample contains over 250,000 distinct CDR3 sequences, around 20% of which appear only once. Sequences were derived from peripheral blood mononuclear cells (PBMCs), sampled when the disease was refractory, from a patient treated with antithyroid drugs. The rearrangement links TRBV3-2 to TRBJ2-7; the DNA was not used to check the table's D call, TRBD2. TRBV3-2 is a listed pseudogene. This sequence originates from a female donor with Graves disease. In DNA form, the CDR3 reads TGTGCCAGCAGCCAAGACGGGAGGTATCCCAAACGGCTTTTCCCACCCCTCTACGAGCAGTACTTC. Its translation: CASSQDGRYPKRLFPPLYEQYF.